What follows are 14 T cell receptor beta chains derived from one specimen sequenced in a study of brain T cells in children with intractable seizures. Assay: immunoSEQ multiplex PCR; the TCRdb copy retains only in-frame clones and omits some. The sample has approximately 77,000 clones; about 92% are singletons. Sequencing used peripheral blood, obtained at surgery. These TCRs come from a boy under two years old with tuberous sclerosis and intractable seizures.

The V gene is TRBV7-8, the J gene TRBJ1-2; a possible D gene is TRBD1 (5 bases). V was trimmed by 2 bases and J by 7 bases, leaving 14 bases between them. The CDR3 contains 14 residues. Germline loops: CDR1 SGHVS, CDR2 FQNEAQ. CDR3 in DNA: TGTGCCAGCAGCTTATTAGGCAGGGTTGGTGGCTACACCTTC. Translation gives CASSLLGRVGGYTF.

The CDR3 is CATSDTGGEQYF. The CDR3 DNA sequence: TGTGCCACCAGTGACACGGGGGGGGAGCAGTACTTC. The chain combines TRBV24-1 with TRBJ2-7; 8 bases match TRBD2. This CDR3 has 12 residues. CDR1 is KGHDR and CDR2 is SFDVKD in the germline V gene. After removal of 4 bases from V and 7 bases from J, the junction contained 2 bases not matched to a gene.

The J gene is TRBJ2-1, the V gene TRBV6-1; TRBD2 matches 8 bases. V lost 2 bases to trimming and J lost 0 bases; unmatched junction nucleotides: 0. The CDR3 has 15 amino acids. Germline values: CDR1 MNHNS, CDR2 SASEGT. CDR3 sequence reads: CASSELAGSYNEQFF. The CDR3 nucleotides are TGTGCCAGCAGTGAACTAGCGGGCTCCTACAATGAGCAGTTCTTC.

To note about this clone: Other DNA variants within this sample encode the same CDR3. The gene calls are TRBV18 and TRBJ1-2; D is perhaps TRBD1 (6 bases). This CDR3 is 13 amino acids long. The ends were cut back, 1 base at V and 6 bases at J, with 9 bases in the middle. CDR1 and CDR2 from the germline V gene are KGHSH and LQKENI. Here the CDR3 DNA reads TGTGCCAGCTCACCACGGGGGGGCGATGGCTACACCTTC. This codes for CASSPRGGDGYTF.

The chain uses TRBV29-1 and TRBJ1-1; D possibly corresponds to TRBD1 (5 bases). The germline V gene has CDR1 SQVTM and CDR2 ANQGSEA. This CDR3 comprises 13 residues. The ends were cut back, 5 bases at V and 4 bases at J, with 14 bases in the middle. CDR3 loop: CSVLGRVGTEAFF. Written as DNA, the CDR3 is TGCAGCGTTCTTGGCAGGGTGGGCACTGAAGCTTTCTTT.

This clone has a single count. The CDR3 nucleotides are TGTGCCAGCAGCTCGGGACTAGCGGTTTACGAGCAGTACTTC. As protein: CASSSGLAVYEQYF. V and J are TRBV3-1 (or the pseudogene TRBV3-2) and TRBJ2-7, with 11 nucleotides matching TRBD2. The V gene's germline CDR1 is LGHDT and CDR2 YNNKEL (reference sequence). Trimming cost V 5 bases and J 4 bases; bases outside gene matches: 4. The CDR3 length is 14 residues.

The J gene is TRBJ2-5, the V gene TRBV28; 8 nucleotides line up with TRBD2. Trimming removed 2 bases from V and 2 bases from J; junction bases left unmatched: 10. The CDR3 is 17 residues long. The V gene's germline CDR1 is MDHEN and CDR2 SYDVKM. CDR3 DNA sequence: TGTGCCAGCAGTTTAAGGGGGGCTAGCGGGCTGCAAGAGACCCAGTACTTC. Its protein is CASSLRGASGLQETQYF.

This chain links TRBV19 with TRBJ2-1; 10 bases are a match to TRBD2. Germline CDR1 LNHDA, CDR2 SQIVND (reference sequence). V gave up 5 bases and J gave up 3 bases; unmatched junction bases: 4. The CDR3 length is 15 residues. The CDR3 is CASSLLAGGYNEQFF. CDR3 DNA: TGTGCCAGTAGTCTCTTAGCGGGAGGCTACAATGAGCAGTTCTTC.

This clone was observed a single time. The rearrangement joins TRBV30 to TRBJ1-6; maybe TRBD1 (5 bases). This CDR3 has 16 residues. Per germline, CDR1 GTSNPN and CDR2 SVGIG (reference sequence). V gave up 1 base and J gave up 1 base, with 11 bases separating them. DNA for the CDR3: TGTGCCTGGAGTGAGCAGGGTTGGTCCTATAATTCACCCCTCCACTTT. This encodes CAWSEQGWSYNSPLHF. The variable domain in full, completed from reference TRBV30 and TRBJ1-6, reads SQTIHQWPATLVQPVGSPLSLECTVEGTSNPNLYWYRQAAGRGLQLLFYSVGIGQISSEVPQNLSASRPQDRQFILSSKKLLLSDSGFYLCAWSEQGWSYNSPLHFGNGTRLTVT.

The V gene is TRBV7-9, the J gene TRBJ1-1; D uncertain. CDR1 SEHNR and CDR2 FQNEAQ come from the germline V gene (reference sequence). The V gene lost 3 bases and the J gene lost 3 bases, with 14 bases spanning the gap. This CDR3 has 15 residues. The CDR3 sequence is CASSFPAFVDTEAFF. Written as DNA, the CDR3 is TGTGCCAGCAGCTTCCCTGCCTTCGTGGACACTGAAGCTTTCTTT. The entire variable domain, with the rest obtained from reference TRBV7-9 and TRBJ1-1, is as follows: DTGVSQNPRHKITKRGQNVTFRCDPISEHNRLYWYRQTLGQGPEFLTYFQNEAQLEKSRLLSDRFSAERPKGSFSTLEIQRTEQGDSAMYLCASSFPAFVDTEAFFGQGTRLTVV.

The rearrangement links TRBV7-9 to TRBJ2-3; 10 bases are shared with TRBD1. The germline V gene has CDR1 SEHNR and CDR2 FQNEAQ (reference sequence). V lost 3 bases and J lost 3; bases outside the gene matches: 9. This CDR3 spans 17 amino acids. This CDR3 reads CASSFPGQGMETDTQYF. CDR3 DNA sequence: TGTGCCAGCAGCTTTCCGGGACAGGGGATGGAGACAGATACGCAGTATTTT. Full variable domain (rest looked up from reference TRBV7-9 and TRBJ2-3): DTGVSQNPRHKITKRGQNVTFRCDPISEHNRLYWYRQTLGQGPEFLTYFQNEAQLEKSRLLSDRFSAERPKGSFSTLEIQRTEQGDSAMYLCASSFPGQGMETDTQYFGPGTRLTVL.

CDR3 DNA sequence: TGTGCCACCAGAGCCAACAGGGTGGGGGATCGCAATCAGCCCCAGCATTTT. It is translated as CATRANRVGDRNQPQHF. This chain connects TRBV10-3 to TRBJ1-5; possibly TRBD1 for D (6 bases). This CDR3 has 17 amino acids. V dropped 10 bases and J dropped 2 bases, with 24 bases sitting between them. Germline V CDR1 and CDR2: ENHRY, SYGVKD.

V usage is TRBV5-1 and J usage is TRBJ2-2; the match to TRBD1 covers 11 bases. CDR3 length equals 17 residues. V trimming: 1 base; J trimming: 7 bases; junction bases outside the gene matches: 9. CDR1 and CDR2 from the germline V gene are SGHRS and YFSETQ. The DNA of the CDR3 is TGCGCCAGCAGCTTGCGTCCGGACAGGGGGCTAGACGGGGAGCTGTTTTTT. Translation gives CASSLRPDRGLDGELFF.

The chain links TRBV27 to TRBJ2-7; 10 bases match TRBD1. V lost 6 bases, J lost 4 bases, and 9 bases stayed unmatched. Germline V lookup: CDR1 MNHEY, CDR2 SMNVEV (reference sequence). CDR3 length equals 15 residues. The CDR3 region has the DNA TGTGCCAGCAGAGACCCGGGACAGGGGCCTTACGAGCAGTACTTC. It translates to CASRDPGQGPYEQYF.